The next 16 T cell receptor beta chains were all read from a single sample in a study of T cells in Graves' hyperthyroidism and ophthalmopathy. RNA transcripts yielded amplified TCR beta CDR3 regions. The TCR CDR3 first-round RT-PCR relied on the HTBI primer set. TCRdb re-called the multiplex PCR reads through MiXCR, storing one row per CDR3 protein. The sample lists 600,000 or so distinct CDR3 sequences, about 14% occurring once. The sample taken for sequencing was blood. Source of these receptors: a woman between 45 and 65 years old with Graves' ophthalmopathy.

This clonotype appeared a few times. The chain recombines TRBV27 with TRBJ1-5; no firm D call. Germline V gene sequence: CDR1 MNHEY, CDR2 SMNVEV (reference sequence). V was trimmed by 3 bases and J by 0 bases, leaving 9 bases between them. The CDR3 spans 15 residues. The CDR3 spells CASSFAAFSNQPQHF. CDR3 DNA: TGTGCCAGCAGTTTTGCCGCGTTTAGCAATCAGCCCCAGCATTTT.

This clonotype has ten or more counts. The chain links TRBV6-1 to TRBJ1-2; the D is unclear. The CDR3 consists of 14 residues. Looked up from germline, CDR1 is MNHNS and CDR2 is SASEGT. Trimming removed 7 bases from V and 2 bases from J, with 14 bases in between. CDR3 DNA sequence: TGTGCCAGCATGGGCGAGGGAAGAAACTATGGCTACACCTTC. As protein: CASMGEGRNYGYTF.

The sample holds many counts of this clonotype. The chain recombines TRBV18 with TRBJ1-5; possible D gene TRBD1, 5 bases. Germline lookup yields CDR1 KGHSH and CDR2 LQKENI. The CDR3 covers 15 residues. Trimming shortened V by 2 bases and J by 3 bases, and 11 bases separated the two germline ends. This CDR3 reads CASSPIQALNQPQHF. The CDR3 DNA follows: TGTGCCAGCTCACCAATACAGGCTCTCAATCAGCCCCAGCATTTT.

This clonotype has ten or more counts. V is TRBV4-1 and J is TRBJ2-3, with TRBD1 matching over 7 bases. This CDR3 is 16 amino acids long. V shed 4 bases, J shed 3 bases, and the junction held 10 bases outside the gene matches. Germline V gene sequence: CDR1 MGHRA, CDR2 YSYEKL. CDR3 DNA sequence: TGCGCCAGCAGCCCTCCGGGACAGAGACTTACAGATACGCAGTATTTT. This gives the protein CASSPPGQRLTDTQYF.

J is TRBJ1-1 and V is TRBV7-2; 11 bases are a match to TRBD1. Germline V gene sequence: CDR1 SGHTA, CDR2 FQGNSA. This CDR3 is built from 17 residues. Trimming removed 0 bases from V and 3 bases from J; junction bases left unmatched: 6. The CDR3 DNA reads TGTGCCAGCAGCTTAGCGCTGGGACAGGGGGACTACACTGAAGCTTTCTTT. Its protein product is CASSLALGQGDYTEAFF.

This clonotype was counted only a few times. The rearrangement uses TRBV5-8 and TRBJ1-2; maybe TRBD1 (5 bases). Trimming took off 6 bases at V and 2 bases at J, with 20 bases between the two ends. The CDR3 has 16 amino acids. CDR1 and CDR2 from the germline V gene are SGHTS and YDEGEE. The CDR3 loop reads CASTHWGGIQNYGYTF. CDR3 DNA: TGTGCCAGCACCCACTGGGGGGGGATTCAGAACTATGGCTACACCTTC.

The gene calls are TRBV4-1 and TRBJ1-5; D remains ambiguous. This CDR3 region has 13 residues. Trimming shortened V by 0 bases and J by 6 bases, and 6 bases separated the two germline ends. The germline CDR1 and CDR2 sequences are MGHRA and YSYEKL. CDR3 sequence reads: CASSQDTGQPQHF. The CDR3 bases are TGCGCCAGCAGCCAAGACACGGGTCAGCCCCAGCATTTT.

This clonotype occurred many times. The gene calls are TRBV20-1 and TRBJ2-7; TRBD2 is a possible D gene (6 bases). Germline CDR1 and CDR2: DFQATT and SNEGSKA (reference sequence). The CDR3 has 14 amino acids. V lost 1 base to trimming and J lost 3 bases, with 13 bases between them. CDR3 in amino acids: CSARGLAILYEQYF. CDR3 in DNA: TGCAGTGCTAGAGGCCTAGCGATTCTCTACGAGCAGTACTTC.

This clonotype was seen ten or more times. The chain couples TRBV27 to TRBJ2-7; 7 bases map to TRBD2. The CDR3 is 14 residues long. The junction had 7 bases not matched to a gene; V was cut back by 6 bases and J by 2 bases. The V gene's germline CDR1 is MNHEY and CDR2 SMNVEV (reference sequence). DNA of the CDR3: TGTGCCAGCAGCCGACCGGGACTACCCTACGAGCAGTACTTC. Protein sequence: CASSRPGLPYEQYF.

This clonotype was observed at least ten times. The CDR3 region has the DNA TGTGCCAGCAGTTATGGGGTGACTTCCAATGAGCAGTTCTTC. Translating gives CASSYGVTSNEQFF. The gene calls are TRBV6-1 and TRBJ2-1, with D unresolved. Germline-derived CDR1 and CDR2 are MNHNS and SASEGT. Between the trimmed V and J ends, which lost 5 bases and 6 bases, there was a span of 14 bases. CDR3 length equals 14 residues.

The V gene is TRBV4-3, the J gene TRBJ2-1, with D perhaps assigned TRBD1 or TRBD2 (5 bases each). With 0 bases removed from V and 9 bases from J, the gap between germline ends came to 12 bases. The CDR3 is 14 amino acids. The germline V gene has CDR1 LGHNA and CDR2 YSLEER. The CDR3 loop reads CASSQEHGTVEQFF. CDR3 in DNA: TGCGCCAGCAGCCAAGAACACGGGACGGTTGAGCAGTTCTTC.

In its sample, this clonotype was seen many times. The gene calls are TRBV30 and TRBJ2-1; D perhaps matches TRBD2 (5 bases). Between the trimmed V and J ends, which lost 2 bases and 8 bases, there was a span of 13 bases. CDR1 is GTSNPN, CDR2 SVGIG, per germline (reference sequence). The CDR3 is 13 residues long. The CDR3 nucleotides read TGTGCCTGGAGTCAACTAGTAAACGATGAGCAGTTCTTC. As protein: CAWSQLVNDEQFF. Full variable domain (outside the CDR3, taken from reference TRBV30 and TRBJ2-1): SQTIHQWPATLVQPVGSPLSLECTVEGTSNPNLYWYRQAAGRGLQLLFYSVGIGQISSEVPQNLSASRPQDRQFILSSKKLLLSDSGFYLCAWSQLVNDEQFFGPGTRLTVL.

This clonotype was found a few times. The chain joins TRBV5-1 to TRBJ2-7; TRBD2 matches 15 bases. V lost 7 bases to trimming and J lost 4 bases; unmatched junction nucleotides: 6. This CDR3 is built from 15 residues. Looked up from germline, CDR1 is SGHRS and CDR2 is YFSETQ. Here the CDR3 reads CASSDGTSGRYEQYF. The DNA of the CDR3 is TGCGCCAGCTCCGACGGGACTAGCGGGAGGTACGAGCAGTACTTC.

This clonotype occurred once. This CDR3 is CASSLVTSATRGTQYF. Here the CDR3 DNA reads TGTGCCAGCAGCTTAGTTACTAGCGCTACCAGAGGGACCCAGTACTTC. This rearrangement joins TRBV11-2 to TRBJ2-5, with 7 bases lining up with TRBD2. V shed 1 base, J shed 7 bases, and the junction held 12 bases outside the gene matches. There are 16 residues in the CDR3. Germline V gene lookup returns CDR1 SGHAT and CDR2 FQNNGV.

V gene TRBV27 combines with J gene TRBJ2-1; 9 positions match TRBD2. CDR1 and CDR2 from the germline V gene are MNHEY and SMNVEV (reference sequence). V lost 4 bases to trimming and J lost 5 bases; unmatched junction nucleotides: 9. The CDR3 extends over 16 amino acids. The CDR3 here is CASSSPGTSQDNEQFF. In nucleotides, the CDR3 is TGTGCCAGCAGTTCACCCGGGACTAGCCAAGACAATGAGCAGTTCTTC.

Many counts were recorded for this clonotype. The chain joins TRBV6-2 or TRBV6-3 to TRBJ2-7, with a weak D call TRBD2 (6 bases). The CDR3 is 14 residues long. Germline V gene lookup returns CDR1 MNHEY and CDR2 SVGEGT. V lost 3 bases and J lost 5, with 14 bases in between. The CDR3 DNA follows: TGTGCCAGCAGTTATCCGGAGGGCCTCCACGAGCAGTACTTC. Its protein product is CASSYPEGLHEQYF.